This note documents a single T cell receptor (beta chain) sequence. Its antigen remains unidentified. The entry originates in a study of blood T cells in healthy people across ages. Combining a sample-barcoded 5' primer with a J-beta primer mix, a second PCR ran for 7 to 11 cycles. Each cDNA molecule, via a template-switch adaptor with 12 random nucleotides, was tagged. TCRdb reanalysed the 5' RACE reads using MiXCR and keeps one entry per CDR3 protein. Here the sample spans 1,800,000 or so distinct CDR3 sequences, around 40% being singletons. Findings of the study overall: Without sorted subsets, naive and antigen-experienced compartments could not be conclusively compared.

V gave up 5 bases and J gave up 3 bases; unmatched junction bases: 4. Germline lookup yields CDR1 SEHNR and CDR2 FQNEAQ (reference sequence). The CDR3 sequence is 14 residues long. The sample was blood. The clonotype was recovered from a human donor in good health. The genes are TRBV7-9 and TRBJ1-1; 9 bases match TRBD1. In DNA, the CDR3 is TGTGCCAGCAGCCAACAGGGGGCGTACACTGAAGCTTTCTTT. Residues: CASSQQGAYTEAFF.